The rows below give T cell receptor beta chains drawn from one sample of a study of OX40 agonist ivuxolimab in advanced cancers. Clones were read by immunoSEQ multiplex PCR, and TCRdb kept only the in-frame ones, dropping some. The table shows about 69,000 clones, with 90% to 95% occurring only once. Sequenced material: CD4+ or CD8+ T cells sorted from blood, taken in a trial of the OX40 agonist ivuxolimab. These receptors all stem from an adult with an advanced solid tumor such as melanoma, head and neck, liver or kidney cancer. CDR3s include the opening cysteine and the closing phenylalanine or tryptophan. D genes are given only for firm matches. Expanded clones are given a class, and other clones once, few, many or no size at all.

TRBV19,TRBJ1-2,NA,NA,TGTGCCAGTACCCTCGGACCTTATGGCTACACCTTC,CASTLGPYGYTF
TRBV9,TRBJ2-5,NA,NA,TGTGCCAGCAGCGGAACACAGGGTCTTAAGACCCAGTACTTC,CASSGTQGLKTQYF
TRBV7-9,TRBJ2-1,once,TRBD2,TGTGCCAGCAGCTTAGCCCTAGCGGGTCGGCCTGAGCAGTTCTTC,CASSLALAGRPEQFF
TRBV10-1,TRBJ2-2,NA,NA,TGCGCCAGCAGAAAGGTCCGAAGCACCGGGGAGCTGTTTTTT,CASRKVRSTGELFF
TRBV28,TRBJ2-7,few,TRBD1,TGTGCCAGCAGTTTTGGGGGACAGGGAACCTACGAGCAGTACTTC,CASSFGGQGTYEQYF
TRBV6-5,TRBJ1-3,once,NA,TGTGCCAGCAGTTACTCGGCAGGGAGTGGAAACACCATATATTTT,CASSYSAGSGNTIYF
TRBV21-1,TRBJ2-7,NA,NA,TGTGCCAGCAGCAAGCCCAAAGGAGTGCGACGGGCCTACGAGCAGTACTTC,CASSKPKGVRRAYEQYF
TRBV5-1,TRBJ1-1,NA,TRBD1,TGCGCCAGCAGCCCTCTGGACAGGGGTAGCACTGAAGCTTTCTTT,CASSPLDRGSTEAFF
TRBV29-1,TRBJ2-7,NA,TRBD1,TGCAGCGTTTCAGGGGGAACCTACGAGCAGTACTTC,CSVSGGTYEQYF
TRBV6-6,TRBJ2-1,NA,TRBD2,TGTGCCAGCACCCTTTACATAGCGGGAAGGGTAAATGAGCAGTTCTTC,CASTLYIAGRVNEQFF
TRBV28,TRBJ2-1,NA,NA,TGTGCCAGCAGTTCCTCAGGGGACCCTTACAATGAGCAGTTCTTC,CASSSSGDPYNEQFF
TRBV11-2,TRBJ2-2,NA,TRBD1,TGTGCCAGCAGCTTGGGACAGAGATCGAACACCGGGGAGCTGTTTTTT,CASSLGQRSNTGELFF
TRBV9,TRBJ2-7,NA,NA,TGTGCCAGCAGCTCGGGACAAGCGTTCTACGAGCAGTACTTC,CASSSGQAFYEQYF
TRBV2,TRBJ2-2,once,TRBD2,TGTGCCAGCAAGGTGGGAGGGAGCACCGGGGAGCTGTTTTTT,CASKVGGSTGELFF
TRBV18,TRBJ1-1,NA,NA,TGTGCCAGCTCACTGGACAGATTGAACACTGAAGCTTTCTTT,CASSLDRLNTEAFF
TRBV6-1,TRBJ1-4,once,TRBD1,TGTGCCAGCAGCAAAGGGACAGGGCGAAAACTGTTTTTT,CASSKGTGRKLFF
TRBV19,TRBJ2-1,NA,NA,TGTGCCAGTAGTATGCCGGGACATAGTAGTGAGCAGTTCTTC,CASSMPGHSSEQFF
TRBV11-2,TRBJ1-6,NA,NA,TGTGCCAGCAGTCTAAGGTCCCAGGGCCTGAGCTCCTATAATTCACCCCTCCACTTT,CASSLRSQGLSSYNSPLHF
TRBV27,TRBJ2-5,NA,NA,TGTGCCAGCAGGATGACAGGACGATATGAAGAGACCCAGTACTTC,CASRMTGRYEETQYF
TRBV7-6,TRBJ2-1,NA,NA,TGTGCCAGCAGCTTAGCGCACGACGGGGCAAAGTTCTTC,CASSLAHDGAKFF
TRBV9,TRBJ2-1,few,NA,TGTGCCAGCAGCGTAGGTCTCCTAGCAATTGATGAGCAGTTCTTC,CASSVGLLAIDEQFF
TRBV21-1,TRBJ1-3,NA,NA,TGTGCCAGCAAAAGGTCGGGCGGGAGCTCTGGAAACACCATATATTTT,CASKRSGGSSGNTIYF
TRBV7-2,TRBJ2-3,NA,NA,TGTGCCAGCAGCTTACGGCAGTCTAGCACAGATACGCAGTATTTT,CASSLRQSSTDTQYF
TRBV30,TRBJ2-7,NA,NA,TGTGCCTGGACCCTCAGTTTCGAGCAGTACTTC,CAWTLSFEQYF
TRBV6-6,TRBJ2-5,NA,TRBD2,TGTGCCAGCAGTCCCGGGACTAGCGGGGGACAAGAGACCCAGTACTTC,CASSPGTSGGQETQYF
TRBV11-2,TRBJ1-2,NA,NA,TGTGCCAGCAGCCTTGGGGGGGGCGTGATCTATGGCTACACCTTC,CASSLGGGVIYGYTF
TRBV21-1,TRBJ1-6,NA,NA,TGTGCCAGCAGGCTCCGGGACAGGGGAAATTCACCCCTCCACTTT,CASRLRDRGNSPLHF
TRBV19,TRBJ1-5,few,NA,TGTGCCAGTTGGGAGTGGGGAGGCAATCAGCCCCAGCATTTT,CASWEWGGNQPQHF
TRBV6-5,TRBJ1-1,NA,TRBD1,TGTGCCAGCAGTTCCGGGACAGTAATATTGGGGGCTTTCTTT,CASSSGTVILGAFF
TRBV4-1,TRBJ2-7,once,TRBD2,TGCGCCAGCAGCCCCCGCGGTAGCGGGACCTACGAGCAGTACTTC,CASSPRGSGTYEQYF
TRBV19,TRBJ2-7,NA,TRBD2,TGTGCCAGTAGTGCCGTAGCGGGTTCTACCTACGAGCAGTACTTC,CASSAVAGSTYEQYF
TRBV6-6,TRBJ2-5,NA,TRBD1,TGTGCCAGCAGTACCCCGACAGGGGGCTTAAAGACCCAGTACTTC,CASSTPTGGLKTQYF
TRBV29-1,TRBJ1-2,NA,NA,TGCAGCGTTGAGTTTTATGGCTACACCTTC,CSVEFYGYTF
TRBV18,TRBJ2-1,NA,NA,TGTGCCAGCTCACCACGCTGGGATGGCTACAATGAGCAGTTCTTC,CASSPRWDGYNEQFF
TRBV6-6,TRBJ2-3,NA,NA,TGTGCCAGCAGCCAAGGCCGGAGGACCTCCGCAGATACGCAGTATTTT,CASSQGRRTSADTQYF
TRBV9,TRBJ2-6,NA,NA,TGTGCCAGCAGCGTAGCCCTGGGGGTGGTTAGGACTGGGGCCAACGTCCTGACTTTC,CASSVALGVVRTGANVLTF
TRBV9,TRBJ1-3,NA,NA,TGTGCCAGCAGCGTAGAATGGGGGGCGCGTGGAAACACCATATATTTT,CASSVEWGARGNTIYF
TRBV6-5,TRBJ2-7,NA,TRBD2,TGTGCCAGCAGTGTAGCGGGGCCGACTTACGAGCAGTACTTC,CASSVAGPTYEQYF
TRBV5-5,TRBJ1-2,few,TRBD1,TGTGCCAGCAGTCTTGACAGGGATGGCTACACCTTC,CASSLDRDGYTF
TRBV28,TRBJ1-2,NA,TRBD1,TGTGCCAGCAGTCCATGGACAGGGATAAATTCTGGCTACACCTTC,CASSPWTGINSGYTF
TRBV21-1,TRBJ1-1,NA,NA,TGTGCCAGCAGCCGATTCGACAGGGACACTGAAGCTTTCTTT,CASSRFDRDTEAFF
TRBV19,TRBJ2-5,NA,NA,TGTGCCAGTACAACGGGTAGCAGGGTGTTCGGGGAACCAGAGACCCAGTACTTC,CASTTGSRVFGEPETQYF
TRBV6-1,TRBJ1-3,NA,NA,TGTGCCAGCAGGGAGACAGCAGGCTCTGGAAACACCATATATTTT,CASRETAGSGNTIYF
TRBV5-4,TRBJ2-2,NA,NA,TGTGCCAGCAGCCAGAGGGACGGTAACACCGGGGAGCTGTTTTTT,CASSQRDGNTGELFF
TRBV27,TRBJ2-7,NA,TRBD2,TGTGCCAGCAGGGTAACTAGCGGATCCGCGAACGGCTACGAGCAGTACTTC,CASRVTSGSANGYEQYF
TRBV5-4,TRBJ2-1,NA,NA,TGTGCCAGCAGCTTCCCCTCTAGCTGGGACAATGAGCAGTTCTTC,CASSFPSSWDNEQFF
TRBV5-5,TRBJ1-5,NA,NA,TGTGCCAGCAGCCTCCGGGACCCCGGACAGCCCCAGCATTTT,CASSLRDPGQPQHF
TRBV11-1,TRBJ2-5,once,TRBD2,TGTGCCAGCAGCCCGACTAGCGGGGGGGAGACCCAGTACTTC,CASSPTSGGETQYF
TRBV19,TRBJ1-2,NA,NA,TGTGCCAGTAGTATAGATTCACCGGGGTTTGGCTACACCTTC,CASSIDSPGFGYTF